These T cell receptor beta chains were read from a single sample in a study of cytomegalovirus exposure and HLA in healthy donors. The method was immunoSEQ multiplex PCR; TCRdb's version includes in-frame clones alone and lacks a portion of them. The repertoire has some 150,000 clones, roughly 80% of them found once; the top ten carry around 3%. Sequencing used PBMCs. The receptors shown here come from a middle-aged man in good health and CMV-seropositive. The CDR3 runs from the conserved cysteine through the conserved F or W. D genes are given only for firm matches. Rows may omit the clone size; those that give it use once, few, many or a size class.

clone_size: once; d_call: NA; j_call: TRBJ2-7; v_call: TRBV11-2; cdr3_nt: TGTGCCAGCAGCTCCAGGGGAGGGTACTACGAGCAGTACTTC; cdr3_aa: CASSSRGGYYEQYF
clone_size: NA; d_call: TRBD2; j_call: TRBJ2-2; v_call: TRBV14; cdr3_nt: TGTGCCAGCAGCCAAGAGATAGGACTAGCCGGGGAGCTGTTTTTT; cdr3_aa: CASSQEIGLAGELFF
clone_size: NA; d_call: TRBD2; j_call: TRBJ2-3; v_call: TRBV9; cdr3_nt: TGTGCCAGCAGCCTCTCCCCCAGGGGACTAGAACCCAGGGCCACAGATACGCAGTATTTT; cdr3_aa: CASSLSPRGLEPRATDTQYF
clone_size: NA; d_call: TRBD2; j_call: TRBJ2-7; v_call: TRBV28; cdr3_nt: TGTGCCAGCATGACTAGCGGGTACGAGCAGTACTTC; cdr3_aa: CASMTSGYEQYF
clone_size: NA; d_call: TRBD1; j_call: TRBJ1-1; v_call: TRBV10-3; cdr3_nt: TGTGCCATCAGTGAAGGGGGCAACACTGGAGCTTTCTTT; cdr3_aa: CAISEGGNTGAFF
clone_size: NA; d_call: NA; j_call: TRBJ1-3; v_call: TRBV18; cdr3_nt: TGTGCCAGTTCGGACTCCGCGGGAAACACCATATATTTT; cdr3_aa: CASSDSAGNTIYF
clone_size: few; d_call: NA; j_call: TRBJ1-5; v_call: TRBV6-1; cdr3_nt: TGTGCCAGCAGTGAAAGAGTGGGGGGTGACCAGCCCCAGCATTTT; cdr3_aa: CASSERVGGDQPQHF
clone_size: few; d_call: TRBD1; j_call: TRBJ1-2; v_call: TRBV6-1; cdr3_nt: TGTGCCAGCAGTCGACAGGGAAGTTCACATGGCTACACCTTC; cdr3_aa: CASSRQGSSHGYTF
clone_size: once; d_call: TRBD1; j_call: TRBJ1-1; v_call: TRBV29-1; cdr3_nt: TGCAGCGTTAAGAAGGGGACAGGGGAAAGTCATGGAGCTTTCTTT; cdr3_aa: CSVKKGTGESHGAFF
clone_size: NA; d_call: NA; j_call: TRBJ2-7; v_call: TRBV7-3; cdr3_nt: TGTGCCAGCAGCTTAGGAGGGCTCGCCTACGAGCAGTACTTC; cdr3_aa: CASSLGGLAYEQYF
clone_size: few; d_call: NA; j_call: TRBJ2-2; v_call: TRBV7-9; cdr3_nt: TGTGCCAGCAGCGCGAATACGAACACCGGGGAGCTGTTTTTT; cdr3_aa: CASSANTNTGELFF
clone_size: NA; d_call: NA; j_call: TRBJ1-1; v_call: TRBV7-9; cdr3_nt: TGCGCCAGCAGCTTAGGACAGCTGGGTAACACTGAAGCTTTCTTT; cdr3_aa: CASSLGQLGNTEAFF
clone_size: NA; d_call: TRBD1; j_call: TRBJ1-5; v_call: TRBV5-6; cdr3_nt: TGTGCCAGCAGCCTTACAGGGGCGACTCAGCCCCAGCATTTT; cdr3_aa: CASSLTGATQPQHF
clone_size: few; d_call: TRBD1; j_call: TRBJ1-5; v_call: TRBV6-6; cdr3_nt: TGTGCCAGCAGTAGAGGGACAGTTAGCAATCAGCCCCAGCATTTT; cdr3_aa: CASSRGTVSNQPQHF
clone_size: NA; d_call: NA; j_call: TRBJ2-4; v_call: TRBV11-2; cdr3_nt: TGTGCCAGCAGCCGAGACAGGATCGGGTCCAAAAACATTCAGTACTTC; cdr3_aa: CASSRDRIGSKNIQYF
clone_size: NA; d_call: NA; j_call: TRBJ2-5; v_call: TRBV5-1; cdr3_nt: TGCGCCAGCAGCACAAAGCAGGGATGGGAGACCCAGTACTTC; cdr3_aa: CASSTKQGWETQYF
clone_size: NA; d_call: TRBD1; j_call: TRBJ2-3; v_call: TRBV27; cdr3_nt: TGTGCCAGCAGTTTCTCGGACAGGGGGCGTTATACGCAGTATTTT; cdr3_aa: CASSFSDRGRYTQYF
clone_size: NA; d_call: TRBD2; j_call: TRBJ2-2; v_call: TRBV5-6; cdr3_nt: TGTGCCAGCAGCTTGGAACTAGCGGGCGGGGAGCTGTTTTTT; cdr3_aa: CASSLELAGGELFF
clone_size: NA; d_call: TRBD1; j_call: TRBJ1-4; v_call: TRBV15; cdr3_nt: TGTGCCACCAGAGAACTGGGCCAGGGGGATGAAAAACTGTTTTTT; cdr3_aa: CATRELGQGDEKLFF
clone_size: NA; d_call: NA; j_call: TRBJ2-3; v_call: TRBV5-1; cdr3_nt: TGCGCCAGCAGCCCTGCTACAGGCCCCACAGATACGCAGTATTTT; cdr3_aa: CASSPATGPTDTQYF
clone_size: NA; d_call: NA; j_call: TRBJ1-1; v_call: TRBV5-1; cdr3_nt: TGCGCCAGCACTCAGGACAGCTTTAGTGAAGCTTTCTTT; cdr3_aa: CASTQDSFSEAFF
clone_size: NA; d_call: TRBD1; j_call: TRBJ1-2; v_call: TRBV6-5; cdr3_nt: TGTGCCAGCACCAACGTGGACAGGGGCAAAGGCTACACCTTC; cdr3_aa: CASTNVDRGKGYTF
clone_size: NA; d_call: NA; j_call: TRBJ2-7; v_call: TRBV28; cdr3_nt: TGTGCCAGCAGTTCCCCCCTCCTCTCCTACGAGCAGTACTTC; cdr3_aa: CASSSPLLSYEQYF
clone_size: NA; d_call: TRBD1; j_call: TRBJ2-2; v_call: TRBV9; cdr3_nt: TGTGCCAGCAGCGTAGCCGGGACAGCGAACACCGGGGAGCTGTTTTTT; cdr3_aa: CASSVAGTANTGELFF
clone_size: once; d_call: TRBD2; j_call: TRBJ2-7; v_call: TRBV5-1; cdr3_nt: TGCGCCAGCAGCTGGCCGGGAGGCTTACGACATGCATCCTACGAGCAGTACTTC; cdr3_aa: CASSWPGGLRHASYEQYF
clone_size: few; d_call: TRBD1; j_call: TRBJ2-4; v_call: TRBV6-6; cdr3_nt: TGTGCCAGCAGTTACTCCAGGGGGCCTAAACGGGACATTCAGTACTTC; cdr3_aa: CASSYSRGPKRDIQYF
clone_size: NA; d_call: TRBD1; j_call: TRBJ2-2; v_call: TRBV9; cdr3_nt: TGTGCCAGCAGCCACCGTCAGGGGGCGGACACCGGGGAGCTGTTTTTT; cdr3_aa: CASSHRQGADTGELFF
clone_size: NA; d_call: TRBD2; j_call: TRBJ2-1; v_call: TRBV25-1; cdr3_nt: TGTGCCAGCAGTGCTACTAGCGGAAGTTACAATGAGCAGTTCTTC; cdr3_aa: CASSATSGSYNEQFF
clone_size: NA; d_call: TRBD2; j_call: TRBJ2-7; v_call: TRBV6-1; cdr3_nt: TGTGCCAGCAGTTTCCAGCGGGACGGAACCTATGAGCAGTACTTC; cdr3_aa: CASSFQRDGTYEQYF
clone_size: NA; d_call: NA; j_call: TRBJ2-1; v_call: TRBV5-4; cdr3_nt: TGTGCCAGCAGCTTGGGGCGTGGGGCAAATATTTACAATGAGCAGTTCTTC; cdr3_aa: CASSLGRGANIYNEQFF
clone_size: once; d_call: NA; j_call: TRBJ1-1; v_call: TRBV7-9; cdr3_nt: TGTGCCAGCAGCTTAGAACAGGGCACTGAAGCTTTCTTT; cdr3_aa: CASSLEQGTEAFF